This entry lists 21 T cell receptor beta chains sequenced from one sample in a study of T cells in Graves' hyperthyroidism and ophthalmopathy. TCR beta CDR3 region amplification was performed from RNA transcripts. During a first-round RT-PCR of the TCR CDR3, the HTBI primer set was used. TCRdb re-called the multiplex PCR reads with MiXCR, one entry per CDR3 protein. The table lists fewer than 900,000 distinct CDR3 sequences, approximately 18% of them singletons. The sequenced material came from blood. The receptors were gathered from a woman aged 45-65 years with Graves' hyperthyroidism that later progressed to Graves' ophthalmopathy.

The table lists this clonotype with many counts. The CDR3 region is CASSLTSGAGTDTQYF. The CDR3 DNA follows: TGCGCCAGCAGCTTGACTAGCGGGGCAGGCACAGATACGCAGTATTTT. V is TRBV5-1 and J is TRBJ2-3; 10 bases agree with TRBD2. V was clipped by 1 base and J by 1 base; unmatched bases: 3. The CDR3 is made up of 16 amino acids. Germline lookup yields CDR1 SGHRS and CDR2 YFSETQ. Full variable domain (outside the CDR3, taken from reference TRBV5-1 and TRBJ2-3): KAGVTQTPRYLIKTRGQQVTLSCSPISGHRSVSWYQQTPGQGLQFLFEYFSETQRNKGNFPGRFSGRQFSNSRSEMNVSTLELGDSALYLCASSLTSGAGTDTQYFGPGTRLTVL.

V and J are TRBV6-1 and TRBJ1-1; TRBD1 might be the D (6 bases). This CDR3 comprises 13 residues. Trimming took off 10 bases at V and 4 bases at J, with 16 bases between the two ends. Germline V CDR1 and CDR2: MNHNS, SASEGT. CDR3 amino acids: CATRGQGFTEAFF. DNA of the CDR3: TGTGCCACCAGGGGCCAGGGTTTCACTGAAGCTTTCTTT.

This chain links TRBV6-2 or TRBV6-3 with TRBJ1-1; 8 nucleotides align to TRBD1. V trimming: 10 bases; J trimming: 4 bases; junction bases outside the gene matches: 8. Germline V gives CDR1 MNHEY, CDR2 SVGEGT. This CDR3 contains 13 residues. CDR3 sequence reads: CATRYGTGTEAFF. The CDR3 bases are TGTGCCACCCGTTACGGGACAGGCACTGAAGCTTTCTTT.

This clonotype has ten or more counts. The J gene is TRBJ2-7, the V gene TRBV20-1; 12 bases line up with TRBD1. Trimming took 0 bases from V and 4 from J; bases not matched to a gene: 7. The CDR3 totals 16 residues. Per germline, CDR1 DFQATT and CDR2 SNEGSKA (reference sequence). This CDR3 reads CSARDLGTGGDYEQYF. The DNA of the CDR3 is TGCAGTGCTAGAGATCTCGGGACAGGGGGCGATTACGAGCAGTACTTC.

This clonotype is a singleton in its sample. The chain links TRBV20-1 to TRBJ1-5, with D unresolved. This CDR3 has 15 amino acids. V was pared by 5 bases and J by 1 base, with 15 bases between. CDR1 is DFQATT, CDR2 SNEGSKA, per germline (reference sequence). The CDR3 sequence is CSAALWGGSNQPQHF. CDR3 bases: TGCAGTGCTGCCTTGTGGGGAGGGAGCAATCAGCCCCAGCATTTT.

This clonotype has just a few counts. The chain couples TRBV30 to TRBJ2-4, with D possibly matching TRBD1 (5 bases). Trimming took off 4 bases at V and 1 base at J, with 8 bases between the two ends. The CDR3 has 13 amino acids. Germline values: CDR1 GTSNPN, CDR2 SVGIG (reference sequence). CDR3 DNA: TGTGCCTGGATGGGGCGGGCCAAAAACATTCAGTACTTC. It codes for CAWMGRAKNIQYF.

The sample holds a few counts of this clonotype. This rearrangement joins TRBV5-4 to TRBJ1-2; maybe TRBD1 (6 bases). This CDR3 is 15 amino acids long. CDR1 is SGHNT and CDR2 is YYREEE in the germline V gene (reference sequence). V lost 3 bases to trimming and J lost 8 bases, with 20 bases between them. This CDR3 is CASSYGGAGVWGYTF. The CDR3 region has the DNA TGTGCCAGCAGCTATGGAGGGGCAGGGGTGTGGGGCTACACCTTC.

This CDR3 reads CAISEGYQPQHF. The DNA for the CDR3 is TGTGCCATCAGTGAGGGGTATCAGCCCCAGCATTTT. J is TRBJ1-5 and V is TRBV10-3; D not certain. With 2 bases removed from V and 5 bases from J, the gap between germline ends came to 4 bases. Germline assignment: CDR1 ENHRY and CDR2 SYGVKD. CDR3 length equals 12 residues.

The chain links TRBV6-6 to TRBJ2-1; TRBD2 matches at 8 bases. Looked up from germline, CDR1 is MNHNY and CDR2 is SVGAGI (reference sequence). V lost 2 bases to trimming and J lost 2 bases; unmatched junction nucleotides: 8. The CDR3 has 17 residues. CDR3 residues: CASSYNGAGGPYNEQFF. The CDR3, as DNA: TGTGCCAGCAGTTACAACGGGGCGGGGGGCCCCTACAATGAGCAGTTCTTC.

The chain joins TRBV7-9 to TRBJ1-3, with 7 bases that match TRBD1. V dropped 4 bases and J dropped 6; count of bases not matched to a gene: 18. This CDR3 contains 18 residues. Germline V gene data show CDR1 as SEHNR and CDR2 as FQNEAQ (reference sequence). The CDR3 region is CASSSLPGQTRRENTIYF. CDR3 DNA sequence: TGTGCCAGCAGCTCCCTTCCGGGACAGACGCGTAGGGAAAACACCATATATTTT.

This clonotype was recorded at least ten times. This chain joins TRBV3-1 and TRBJ1-5, with D hard to call. The CDR3 has 12 amino acids. Germline values: CDR1 LGHDT, CDR2 YNNKEL (reference sequence). V dropped 4 bases and J dropped 6 bases, with 7 bases sitting between them. The CDR3 protein is CASSPAGQPQHF. In DNA, the CDR3 is TGTGCCAGCAGCCCCGCGGGTCAGCCCCAGCATTTT.

To note about this clonotype: A much larger clone is a single base away; this may be a read error. J is TRBJ2-1 and V is TRBV6-1; D unresolved. This CDR3 is 13 amino acids long. The germline CDR1 and CDR2 sequences are MNHNS and SASEGT. The CDR3 here is CANSEVWVNEQFF. Written as DNA, the CDR3 is TGTGCCAACAGTGAAGTTTGGGTCAATGAGCAGTTCTTC.

In this sample, this clonotype turned up once. The rearrangement links TRBV10-3 to TRBJ2-1; D call uncertain. Germline lookup yields CDR1 ENHRY and CDR2 SYGVKD. This CDR3 comprises 16 residues. With 0 bases removed from V and 4 bases from J, the gap between germline ends came to 13 bases. The CDR3 DNA sequence: TGTGCCATCAGTGAGTCGATGACGCTCGGTTACAATGAGCAGTTCTTC. Its protein is CAISESMTLGYNEQFF.

This clonotype was detected many times. The V and J genes are TRBV10-2 and TRBJ1-1, with D possibly being TRBD1 (5 bases). Trimming took 5 bases from V and 0 from J, leaving 10 bases between them. Germline V gene sequence: CDR1 WSHSY, CDR2 SAAADI. The CDR3 loop spans 14 amino acids. CDR3 DNA: TGCGCCAGCAGTCGGGGACGGTTGAACACTGAAGCTTTCTTT. It translates to CASSRGRLNTEAFF.

This clonotype was detected a few times. V is TRBV6-1 and J is TRBJ2-1; D is perhaps TRBD1 (5 bases). The CDR3 spans 13 residues. Germline CDR1 is MNHNS and CDR2 is SASEGT. The ends were cut back, 1 base at V and 7 bases at J, with 8 bases in the middle. The CDR3 here is CASSEGRANEQFF. The CDR3 region has the DNA TGTGCCAGCAGTGAAGGCAGGGCGAATGAGCAGTTCTTC.

This clonotype was found many times. The chain recombines TRBV6-1 with TRBJ2-7; 7 nucleotides align to TRBD1. CDR1 is MNHNS, CDR2 SASEGT, per germline. The CDR3 runs 14 residues. V lost 5 bases, J lost 0 bases, and 4 bases stayed unmatched. The CDR3 bases are TGTGCCAGCAGTCGAAGGGACAGCTCCTACGAGCAGTACTTC. This codes for CASSRRDSSYEQYF.

This clonotype turned up a few times. The genes are TRBV24-1 and TRBJ1-5, with 9 bases that match TRBD1. This CDR3 comprises 16 residues. Germline lookup yields CDR1 KGHDR and CDR2 SFDVKD. Trimming cost V 1 base and J 6 bases; bases outside gene matches: 6. The CDR3 sequence is CATSDLGQGNGQPQHF. The CDR3 DNA follows: TGTGCCACCAGTGATTTAGGACAGGGGAACGGTCAGCCCCAGCATTTT.

Of note for this clonotype: It may be a read error: a sequence one base away is much more abundant. The V gene is TRBV6-9, the J gene TRBJ1-1, with D possibly matching TRBD1 (5 bases). Looked up from germline, CDR1 is MNHGY and CDR2 is SVAAGI. The length of the CDR3 is 14 residues. This CDR3 is CTSSFVREGTEAFF. CDR3 sequence (DNA): TGTACCAGCAGTTTCGTCAGGGAAGGCACTGAAGCTTTCTTT.

This chain links TRBV12-3 or TRBV12-4 with TRBJ2-3; tentatively, D is TRBD1 (6 bases). V was shortened by 5 bases and J by 1 base, with 16 bases between the two germline ends. The CDR3 has 16 amino acids. The CDR3 region is CASSNSGWGRTDTQYF. Here the CDR3 DNA reads TGTGCCAGCAGTAACTCGGGATGGGGGCGCACAGATACGCAGTATTTT.

The J gene is TRBJ2-5, the V gene TRBV9, with TRBD1 matching 7 bases. Germline values: CDR1 SGDLS, CDR2 YYNGEE. CDR3 length equals 14 residues. V was pared by 6 bases and J by 3 bases, with 8 bases of the junction left unmatched. CDR3 DNA sequence: TGTGCCAGCAACCGGGACAGTTCTAAAGAGACCCAGTACTTC. This encodes CASNRDSSKETQYF.

As to this clonotype: It may be a read error: a sequence one base away is much more abundant. The chain combines TRBV12-3 or TRBV12-4 with TRBJ2-3, with D possibly TRBD2 on 5 matching bases. The CDR3 runs to 16 residues. The DNA for the CDR3 is TGTGGCAGCAGTCCTCGCCTATGGACTAGCACAGATACGCAGTATTTT. Translation gives CGSSPRLWTSTDTQYF.